The 20 T cell receptor beta chains reported below all come from one sample, sequenced in a study of blood T cell repertoires in COVID-19 (dated by TCRdb to 2018 to 2021). The library was prepared using the immunoSEQ multiplex PCR assay. Imported from immuneACCESS, the table was reduced by TCRdb to in-frame sequences with V and J called. These copies leave out some clones; in studies compared against another copy, an unresolved V gene accounts for under half, and the cause of the remainder is not known. The sample records 65,000 to 90,000 clones, 70% to 80% of which are singletons. The ten most abundant clones make up around 27% of the sample. Sequencing used peripheral blood. These receptor sequences come from a man aged 60-69 years with active or convalescent COVID-19.

This clone was detected only once. V and J are TRBV28 and TRBJ1-1; no firm D call. CDR1 and CDR2 (germline): MDHEN, SYDVKM. The CDR3 has 14 residues. V lost 8 bases to trimming and J lost 0 bases, with 13 bases between them. CDR3 amino acids: CASGANAVNTEAFF. The CDR3 DNA sequence: TGTGCCAGCGGAGCCAACGCAGTGAACACTGAAGCTTTCTTT.

The chain employs TRBV29-1 and TRBJ2-7; 11 nucleotides line up with TRBD2. The CDR3 has 16 amino acids. J gave up 0 bases and V 3 bases, and 7 bases lay outside the gene matches. In germline, CDR1 is SQVTM, CDR2 ANQGSEA. CDR3 DNA: TGCAGCGTTGACCGCAGCGGGACTAGCGGCTCCTACGAGCAGTACTTC. It encodes CSVDRSGTSGSYEQYF.

This clone showed up many times. The V and J genes are TRBV9 and TRBJ2-7, with TRBD1 matching 8 bases. The CDR3 length is 16 residues. V was clipped by 0 bases and J by 3 bases; unmatched bases: 8. Germline CDR1 reads SGDLS; CDR2 reads YYNGEE. The CDR3 DNA sequence: TGTGCCAGCAGCGTAGCAGAGGGGACAGGTGACTACGAGCAGTACTTC. Amino acids: CASSVAEGTGDYEQYF.

The chain uses TRBV6-2 or TRBV6-3 and TRBJ2-1; the D gene is possibly TRBD2 (5 bases). The CDR3 contains 12 residues. Per the germline V gene, CDR1 is MNHEY and CDR2 is SVGEGT. The V end was cut by 4 bases, the J end by 10 bases, with 11 bases between. The CDR3 nucleotides read TGTGCCAGCAGTTCCCTGGGAGCCGAGCAGTTCTTC. As protein: CASSSLGAEQFF.

J is TRBJ1-2 and V is TRBV7-3; no clear D gene. Germline CDR1 SGHTA, CDR2 FQGTGA. The CDR3 has 13 residues. The V gene lost 5 bases and the J gene lost 5 bases, with 12 bases spanning the gap. This CDR3 is CASSLLGGYGYTF. As DNA, the CDR3 is TGTGCCAGCAGCCTACTGGGAGGGTATGGCTACACCTTC.

The chain has TRBV11-3 and TRBJ1-2; D unclear. The CDR3 is 13 amino acids. The germline V gene encodes CDR1 SGHNT and CDR2 YENEEA. V dropped 5 bases and J dropped 13 bases, with 20 bases sitting between them. The CDR3 DNA reads TGTGCCAGCAGCCCTCAAGGGAGGGCATTACCCACCTTC. Translation: CASSPQGRALPTF.

This clone has just a few counts. The chain employs TRBV9 and TRBJ2-7; 8 bases are a match to TRBD1. Germline V lookup: CDR1 SGDLS, CDR2 YYNGEE. V dropped 4 bases and J dropped 3; count of bases not matched to a gene: 6. CDR3 length: 14 amino acids. The CDR3 region has the DNA TGTGCCAGCAGCCCCCCGGACAGGGTCTACGAGCAGTACTTC. Protein product: CASSPPDRVYEQYF.

V is TRBV29-1 and J is TRBJ1-1; 7 bases are a match to TRBD1. Losses at the gene ends were 4 bases for V and 5 bases for J; bases not matched to a gene: 10. Germline V gives CDR1 SQVTM, CDR2 ANQGSEA. This CDR3 is built from 14 residues. The CDR3, as DNA: TGCAGCGTTGTGGAAAACAGGGGAGTGACTGAAGCTTTCTTT. Encoded protein: CSVVENRGVTEAFF.

The chain has TRBV28 and TRBJ1-4; D gene uncertain. The CDR3 contains 15 residues. Germline values: CDR1 MDHEN, CDR2 SYDVKM. Between the trimmed V and J ends, which lost 5 bases and 0 bases, there was a span of 10 bases. The CDR3 DNA reads as TGTGCCAGCAGTCTCCGACACCCAACTAATGAAAAACTGTTTTTT. This sequence encodes CASSLRHPTNEKLFF. The whole variable domain, filled in from reference TRBV28 and TRBJ1-4, reads DVKVTQSSRYLVKRTGEKVFLECVQDMDHENMFWYRQDPGLGLRLIYFSYDVKMKEKGDIPEGYSVSREKKERFSLILESASTNQTSMYLCASSLRHPTNEKLFFGSGTQLSVL.

The genes are TRBV15 and TRBJ2-5; D is possibly TRBD2 (5 bases). Germline lookup yields CDR1 LNHNV and CDR2 YYDKDF (reference sequence). The V and J ends lost 0 bases and 1 base respectively, with 12 bases between them. The CDR3 extends over 16 amino acids. CDR3: CATSRDRRTRQETQYF. DNA for the CDR3: TGTGCCACCAGCAGAGATAGGCGGACTCGCCAAGAGACCCAGTACTTC.

V is TRBV3-1 (or the pseudogene TRBV3-2) and J is TRBJ1-6; TRBD1 agrees at 7 bases. Germline trimming cut 5 bases from V and 8 bases from J; bases unmatched to any gene: 9. This CDR3 has 15 amino acids. CDR1 is LGHDT and CDR2 is YNNKEL in the germline V gene (reference sequence). CDR3 sequence: CASSYRTGGDSPLHF. DNA of the CDR3: TGTGCCAGCAGCTACAGGACAGGTGGGGATTCACCCCTCCACTTT.

The chain combines TRBV6-1 with TRBJ2-4; the match to TRBD2 covers 11 bases. Looked up from germline, CDR1 is MNHNS and CDR2 is SASEGT. V shed 2 bases and J 3 bases; nucleotides not matched to a gene: 3. The CDR3 runs to 16 residues. The CDR3 bases are TGTGCCAGCAGTGAATTCGGGACTAGCGGCAAAAACATTCAGTACTTC. Amino acids: CASSEFGTSGKNIQYF.

The chain combines TRBV6-5 with TRBJ2-7; TRBD1 aligns across 10 bases. V trimming: 6 bases; J trimming: 1 base; junction bases outside the gene matches: 3. The CDR3 totals 14 residues. Germline V lookup: CDR1 MNHEY, CDR2 SVGAGI. DNA of the CDR3: TGTGCCAGCAGCAGGGACAGGGGTTCCTACGAGCAGTACTTC. Amino acids: CASSRDRGSYEQYF.

The chain joins TRBV7-3 to TRBJ2-2; 9 bases are shared with TRBD2. The CDR3 totals 17 residues. Germline V gene data show CDR1 as SGHTA and CDR2 as FQGTGA. V dropped 0 bases and J dropped 8; count of bases not matched to a gene: 10. The CDR3 sequence is CASSLTLLAGTPGELFF. The CDR3 region has the DNA TGTGCCAGCAGCTTAACGTTACTAGCGGGTACACCTGGGGAGCTGTTTTTT.

This chain joins TRBV28 and TRBJ2-7; 8 bases fit TRBD1. This CDR3 contains 15 residues. Germline values: CDR1 MDHEN, CDR2 SYDVKM. V shed 6 bases, J shed 4 bases, and the junction held 11 bases outside the gene matches. CDR3 loop: CASSPDRARIYEQYF. Written as DNA, the CDR3 is TGTGCCAGCAGCCCGGACAGGGCCCGAATATACGAGCAGTACTTC.

The V and J genes are TRBV3-1 (or the pseudogene TRBV3-2) and TRBJ1-2; 8 bases are a match to TRBD1. Germline assignment: CDR1 LGHDT and CDR2 YNNKEL (reference sequence). CDR3 length: 14 residues. J gave up 0 bases and V 4 bases, and 1 base lay outside the gene matches. The CDR3 sequence is CASSRTGTNYGYTF. In DNA form, the CDR3 reads TGTGCCAGCAGCCGGACAGGGACTAACTATGGCTACACCTTC.

The CDR3 protein is CASSYSGGGESDTQYF. Written as DNA, the CDR3 is TGTGCCAGCAGTTACTCGGGCGGGGGGGAATCAGATACGCAGTATTTT. The V gene is TRBV6-5, the J gene TRBJ2-3; 9 bases fit TRBD2. CDR3 length: 16 residues. Trimming cost V 0 bases and J 4 bases; bases outside gene matches: 5. Germline V gene data show CDR1 as MNHEY and CDR2 as SVGAGI.

A single count supports this clone. The chain uses TRBV6-6 and TRBJ1-5; D is uncertain. V gave up 6 bases and J gave up 0 bases, with 15 bases separating them. The CDR3 is 16 amino acids. CDR1 and CDR2 from the germline V gene are MNHNY and SVGAGI (reference sequence). The CDR3 is CASSRGPGDSNQPQHF. CDR3 nucleotides: TGTGCCAGCAGCCGAGGCCCTGGTGATAGCAATCAGCCCCAGCATTTT.

The rearrangement joins TRBV28 to TRBJ1-4; D might be TRBD1 (5 bases). Trimming shortened V by 6 bases and J by 8 bases, and 19 bases separated the two germline ends. The CDR3 totals 15 residues. CDR1 and CDR2 from the germline V gene are MDHEN and SYDVKM. The DNA of the CDR3 is TGTGCCAGCAGCGGGGGGATCGGGGTAGTGGAAAAACTGTTTTTT. Protein product: CASSGGIGVVEKLFF.

The J gene is TRBJ1-5, the V gene TRBV15; D is possibly TRBD1 (5 bases). Germline V gene lookup returns CDR1 LNHNV and CDR2 YYDKDF (reference sequence). V gave up 1 base and J gave up 4 bases, with 11 bases separating them. CDR3 size: 15 residues. This chain's CDR3 is CATSRVGGLNQPQHF. CDR3 DNA sequence: TGTGCCACCAGCAGAGTGGGGGGATTAAATCAGCCCCAGCATTTT.